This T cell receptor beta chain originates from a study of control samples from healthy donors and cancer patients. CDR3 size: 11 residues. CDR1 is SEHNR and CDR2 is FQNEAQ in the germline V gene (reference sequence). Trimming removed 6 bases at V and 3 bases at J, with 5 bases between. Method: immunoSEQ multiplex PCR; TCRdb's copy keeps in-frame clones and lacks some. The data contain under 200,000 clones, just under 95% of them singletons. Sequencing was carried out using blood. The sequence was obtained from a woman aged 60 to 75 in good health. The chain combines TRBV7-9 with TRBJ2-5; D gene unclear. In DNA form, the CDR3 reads TGTGCCAGCAGTCAGGAAGAGACCCAGTACTTC. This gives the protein CASSQEETQYF.